This T cell receptor (beta chain) emerged from a study of shared clonotypes between healthy human individuals (dated by TCRdb to 2020 to 2021). Regarding the complete study: The cohort comprised a couple of women and a few men aged 18 to 49 years. For each donor, three plates each were used for CD4 naive and CD4 memory, two plates were used for CD8 naive, and one plate was used for CD8 memory. To estimate repertoire size and how much clonotypes are shared between individuals, the study performed deep sequencing of blood TCR repertoires from a few healthy adults. Different laboratories and diverse techniques were used to prepare libraries and sequence TCR repertoires, to increase sequencing depth and limit assay-specific biases. Per donor, leukapheresis produced somewhere between about 0.8 and 9.5 billion PBMCs.

CD8 naive samples were obtained by positive selection for CCR7 among CD45RO-negative cells, yielding a CD45RA+CCR7+ population from which TemRA cells were excluded. The donors were healthy, HIV-negative adults with no recently reported acute infections or vaccinations. Every donor was a Caucasian adult residing in Nashville, Tennessee, USA. Blood was obtained by leukapheresis, after which PBMCs were separated by Ficoll-Histopaque density gradient centrifugation and cryopreserved in liquid nitrogen vapor phase. Analytical flow cytometry was used to check the purity and quantity of every magnetically sorted T cell population. Each sorted fraction had its genomic DNA isolated and then quantified by UV absorbance on a Nanodrop 2000c. The paper's findings and limits, for the study overall: Naive subsets generally had larger estimated clonotype richness than memory subsets. The small number of donors limited the genetic and exposure-history diversity represented. Rarefaction of sorted-subset datasets indicated incomplete sequencing despite the large sequencing depth. Roughly 5% of naive CD4, 3% to 4% of naive CD8, about 2.5% of memory CD4, and approximately 0.4% of memory CD8 clonotypes were shared across several donors. Pairwise subsampling led to the expectation that sequencing depth would affect the degree of clonotype sharing among donors. Compared with non-shared clonotypes, the clonotypes found in all four sorted-subset donors had higher generation probabilities. Sampling was restricted to blood, and TCR repertoires in tissue are likely to differ from TCR repertoires in blood.

CDR1 and CDR2, looked up from the germline V gene, are MDHEN and SYDVKM. The germline V and J ends show losses of 5 bases and 5 bases respectively, and no gene match explains 10 bases of the junction. Its CDR3 holds 15 amino acids, cysteine through phenylalanine. Only the CDR3 part of the read is kept: 45 bases, read in frame from the first base. Using the deep immunoSEQ assay, TCR CDR3 regions were amplified from genomic DNA by multiplex PCR. Genomic DNA extracted from each cell subset was distributed evenly over all wells of several immunoSEQ 96-well plates, and each plate served as one replicate. For sorted subsets, each replicate PCR was loaded with approximately 190 ng genomic DNA, equivalent to approximately 33,000 T cell genomes. Purified libraries were quantified with a Qubit 3.0 fluorometer, sized on a Bioanalyzer 2100, and re-quantified with the KAPA Library Quantification kit. Every immunoSEQ 96-well plate was sequenced on a dedicated single-read 150-cycle Illumina NextSeq 550 flow cell. The authors' pipeline ran thus. Because the immunoSEQ output held only junctional sequences and lacked quality scores, the filtering could not match the filtering applied to full-length reads. To assign V/J genes and CDR3, sequences were annotated using PyIR, a Python wrapper for IgBLAST v1.9, with IMGT germline references. Reads with weak V/J assignments (E-value above 1e-6), missing CDR3, stop codons, out-of-frame junctions, or ambiguous translated residues were removed. A V3J clonotype was defined by an identical inferred V gene, J gene, and CDR3 amino acid sequence. Percentage overlap between repertoires was computed as shared unique clonotypes divided by the size of the smaller repertoire. RTK rarefaction, the Chao1 estimator, and Recon v2.1 estimates of unobserved clonotypes were used to assess repertoire richness. For all TCRbeta clonotypes obtained by the gDNA method from a few donors, generation probabilities were computed with OLGA. TCRdb limited this immuneACCESS table to in-frame rearrangements with V and J called. A share of clones is missing; checked studies link under half to unresolved V genes, and the rest is unexplained. For V, J and clone size, that table is used; D and trimming come from the DNA. Here the sample has about 2,200,000 clones; around 93% occur a single time. The ten largest clones take up over 1.5% of the sample.

Note on this clone: Its binding antigen is unknown. No base quality values were provided; no much bigger clone lies one nucleotide off.

The rearrangement joined TRBV28 to TRBJ1-1, with 8 bases matching TRBD1. This sequence was found in a man aged 18-30 years in good health. Some clones in this sample may be carry-over from other donors' samples. The sequenced sample was naive CD8+ T cells from PBMCs. Taken with the paper, the label for cell subset or site translates to: CD45RA+CCR7+. The CDR3 loop reads CASSPPTGVLTEAFF. In nucleotide form, the sequence is TGTGCCAGCAGTCCCCCGACAGGGGTGTTGACTGAAGCTTTCTTT.